Sequencing of this T cell receptor beta chain was carried out in a study of shared clonotypes between healthy human individuals. In this sample, this clone turned up a few times. Libraries were prepared by immunoSEQ multiplex PCR; TCRdb keeps only in-frame clonotypes and omits some of them. Of hundreds of thousands of clones listed, roughly 70% were seen once; the top ten hold under 2%. Germline V lookup: CDR1 MGHRA, CDR2 YSYEKL. CDR3 length: 16 amino acids. The J segment lost 3 bases and the V segment lost 1 base, leaving 5 bases of the junction unmatched. The chain uses TRBV4-1 and TRBJ1-5; 8 positions match TRBD1. The origin of this receptor is a woman younger than 45 in good health. Sequenced input: memory CD4+ T cells sorted from blood. The subset: CD45RA-negative fraction. Here the CDR3 DNA reads TGCGCCAGCAGCCAAGTTCTGACAGGGGCCAATCAGCCCCAGCATTTT. Translation gives CASSQVLTGANQPQHF.